This is a list of T cell receptor beta chains from one sample in a study of blood T cell repertoires in COVID-19. TCRdb's copy holds only in-frame clones and misses some; the assay was immunoSEQ multiplex PCR. Among about 230,000 clones, more than 65% were seen once, and the ten largest hold approximately 2%. The sequencing sample was made of peripheral blood. The receptors were sampled from a man in his forties who had recovered from COVID-19. The conserved cysteine and the conserved F or W are not part of the CDR3 here.

TRBJ1-3,TRBV12-3/TRBV12-4,ASSFSSGNTIY
TRBJ2-7,TRBV4-3,ASSQEWRGPYEQY
TRBJ2-3,TRBV18,ASSPSRQGGDTQY
TRBJ1-6,TRBV4-3,ASSQWRTGGSPLH
TRBJ2-7,TRBV3-1/TRBV3-2,ASSHSGDEQY
TRBJ2-7,TRBV15,ATSRSPGPDEQY
TRBJ1-3,TRBV29-1,SVEDLNTIY
TRBJ2-5,TRBV6-6,ASSPGLAGHPQETQY
TRBJ2-7,TRBV6-4,ASSDRGLGGVEQY
TRBJ2-2,TRBV12-3/TRBV12-4,ASRRMDTGELF
TRBJ1-2,TRBV19,ASSLDRWSYGYT
TRBJ2-1,TRBV5-1,ASRPPGLAGNEQF
TRBJ2-5,TRBV2,ASSEGSLAGVETQY
TRBJ2-1,TRBV10-3,AISERGGDNEQF
TRBJ2-1,TRBV12-3/TRBV12-4,ASRLLEQGEQF
TRBJ2-2,TRBV7-6,ASSPRQRGTGELF
TRBJ2-1,TRBV27,ASSLSTGEQF
TRBJ1-6,TRBV11-2,ASSLGGLRFNSPLH
TRBJ1-3,TRBV6-2/TRBV6-3,ASSYATEGNTIY
TRBJ2-1,TRBV6-4,ASSEDPLAGKQF
TRBJ1-6,TRBV11-2,ASSLDGGRPPLH
TRBJ2-2,TRBV10-1,ASSEFSGSSAGELF
TRBJ2-1,TRBV11-2,ASSVNGGAYNEQF
TRBJ2-5,TRBV7-2,ASSGRRTGETQY
TRBJ2-7,TRBV7-6,ASSPAGGRNEQY
TRBJ2-3,TRBV4-3,ASSRAVGESITDTQY
TRBJ2-3,TRBV5-1,ASSQGQYPDTQY
TRBJ2-1,TRBV18,ASSPPGTGVYNEQF
TRBJ2-7,TRBV10-3,AITTSGPKPEQY
TRBJ1-1,TRBV7-2,ASSLVALNTEAF
TRBJ2-1,TRBV11-2,ASSRAPRASSYNEQF